A selection of T cell receptor beta chains follows, all from one sample in a study of T cell responses to AZD1222 COVID-19 vaccine. Sequenced by immunoSEQ multiplex PCR; TCRdb stores in-frame clones only, minus some. The sample records 85,000 to 100,000 clones, 78% being singletons. Sequences were derived from peripheral blood, sampled on day 0 of AZD1222 vaccination. Every receptor here comes from an adult in good health. The CDR3 runs from the conserved cysteine through the conserved F or W. Each record gives: D gene, J gene, clone size, V gene, CDR3 DNA, CDR3 protein. D genes are given only for firm matches. A row's size may be missing; if present it is once, few, many or a size class.

. TRBJ1-1 . TRBV6-2/TRBV6-3 TGTGCCAGCAGCCTTTACCCGGGACACTTAAACACTGAAGCTTTCTTT CASSLYPGHLNTEAFF
. TRBJ1-1 . TRBV6-1 TGTGCCAGCAGTGATTTTGAGACTGAAGCTTTCTTT CASSDFETEAFF
TRBD2 TRBJ2-2 . TRBV30 TGTGCCTGGAGTGCGGGGGGGAACACTAGGGAGCTGTTTTTT CAWSAGGNTRELFF
. TRBJ2-1 once TRBV5-1 TGCGCCAGCAGCTTGGACCCCGGCTCCAGAAACAATGAGCAGTTCTTC CASSLDPGSRNNEQFF
. TRBJ1-3 . TRBV5-8 TGTGCCAGCAGCGTCACTGGAAACACCATATATTTT CASSVTGNTIYF
. TRBJ2-3 . TRBV12-3/TRBV12-4 TGTGCCAGCAGTTTAAGAGGAGATACGCAGTATTTT CASSLRGDTQYF
TRBD2 TRBJ2-1 . TRBV27 TGTGCCAGCACCTCACTAGCGGGAGGGAATAATGAGCAGTTCTTC CASTSLAGGNNEQFF
. TRBJ1-1 . TRBV7-2 TGTGCCAGCAGCTTAGCGGGGGCGGGGAACACTGAAGCTTTCTTT CASSLAGAGNTEAFF
TRBD2 TRBJ2-6 . TRBV6-5 TGTGCCAGCACTGGGGGGGGCTCTGGGGCCAACGTCCTGACTTTC CASTGGGSGANVLTF
. TRBJ2-7 few TRBV30 TGTGCCTGGACCCATGTACAGGGCCACTCCTACGAGCAGTACTTC CAWTHVQGHSYEQYF
. TRBJ1-2 . TRBV15 TGTGCCACCAGCAGAGGACTTCAGGATGGCTACACCTTC CATSRGLQDGYTF
TRBD1 TRBJ1-6 once TRBV4-1 TGCGCCAGCAGCCACCGACAGGGGGCTGATAATTCACCCCTCCACTTT CASSHRQGADNSPLHF
. TRBJ1-5 . TRBV19 TGTGCCAGTAGTATCCAGCAGGGTCAGCCCCAGCATTTT CASSIQQGQPQHF
. TRBJ2-7 few TRBV19 TGTGCCAGTAGTCTAGTGGAGGGCCTCCGCTACGAGCAGTACTTC CASSLVEGLRYEQYF
TRBD2 TRBJ2-7 . TRBV2 TGTGCCACCGAGACTAGCGGAGGGAGCTCCTACGAGCAGTACTTC CATETSGGSSYEQYF
. TRBJ1-3 . TRBV7-2 TGTGCCAGCAGCCCCCGGGGGCAGCGGTCTGGAAACACCATATATTTT CASSPRGQRSGNTIYF
. TRBJ2-5 . TRBV9 TGTGCCAGCAGCGTAAGCGACCAAGAGACCCAGTACTTC CASSVSDQETQYF
. TRBJ1-2 . TRBV12-3/TRBV12-4 TGTGCCAGCAGTACAGGGACCTATGGCTACACCTTC CASSTGTYGYTF
TRBD1 TRBJ1-1 . TRBV3-1/TRBV3-2 TGTGCCAGCAGCCAAATAAAGGGACAGCTTAACACTGAAGCTTTCTTT CASSQIKGQLNTEAFF
TRBD2 TRBJ2-1 . TRBV5-1 TGCGCCAGCAGGCTTCTAGCGGGAGTTGGTAATGAGCAGTTCTTC CASRLLAGVGNEQFF
TRBD1 TRBJ2-2 . TRBV7-6 TGTGCCAGCAGCTTAGGACAGGGGGTTAACGGGGAGCTGTTTTTT CASSLGQGVNGELFF
. TRBJ2-5 . TRBV7-9 . CATSGRGLGETQYF
. TRBJ1-6 . TRBV7-2 TGTGCCAGCAGCTTCTCGGGGGCGCATTCACCCCTCCACTTT CASSFSGAHSPLHF
TRBD2 TRBJ2-1 . TRBV7-2 TGTGCCAGCAGCCCGGGACTAGCGGTCAATGAGCAGTTCTTC CASSPGLAVNEQFF
. TRBJ1-1 . TRBV29-1 TGCAGCGTTGTGGTGCAGGGGAACACTGAAGCTTTCTTT CSVVVQGNTEAFF
. TRBJ2-7 few TRBV5-1 TGCGCCAGCAGCTTGAGCCCCGTATCCGAGCAGTACTTC CASSLSPVSEQYF
TRBD1 TRBJ1-1 . TRBV4-2 TGTGCCAGCAGCCTCGCGGGTCAGGGGGCGGTGAACACTGAAGCTTTCTTT CASSLAGQGAVNTEAFF
. TRBJ2-2 . TRBV2 TGTGCCAGCAGCTCCTACAACACCGGGGAGCTGTTTTTT CASSSYNTGELFF
. TRBJ2-1 . TRBV12-3/TRBV12-4 TGTGCCAGCACCTCCATGGGCCTACCTCGGAGGATCTTC CASTSMGLPRRIF
TRBD1 TRBJ1-6 . TRBV5-1 TGCGCCAGCAGCTTGGCCCCGGGACAGGGGGATTCACCCCTCCACTTT CASSLAPGQGDSPLHF
. TRBJ1-5 . TRBV4-1 TGCGCCAGCAGCCAATTCCGGGGTCAGCCCCAGCATTTT CASSQFRGQPQHF
TRBD2 TRBJ2-1 . TRBV6-4 TGTGCCAGCAGTGAGGGACTAGCGGGAGCGGGTGAGCAGTTCTTC CASSEGLAGAGEQFF
. TRBJ2-1 few TRBV9 TGTGCCAGCAGCGTTGCAGCCAGCGGCCTATACAATGAGCAGTTCTTC CASSVAASGLYNEQFF
. TRBJ1-4 . TRBV28 TGTGCCAGCAGTGAGAATGAAAAACTGTTTTTT CASSENEKLFF
TRBD1 TRBJ1-4 . TRBV5-1 TGCGCCAGCAGCACGCCGGGACAGGTTAATGAAAAACTGTTTTTT CASSTPGQVNEKLFF
. TRBJ2-6 few TRBV7-9 TGTACCACTGATTCTCATTCTGGGGCCAACGTCCTGACTTTC CTTDSHSGANVLTF
. TRBJ1-2 . TRBV14 TGTGCCAGCAGCCAAGGGACAGCAAAAGCGTATGGCTACACCTTC CASSQGTAKAYGYTF
TRBD2 TRBJ2-3 few TRBV19 TGTGCCAGTAAGGGACTAGCGGAGGGGGGAGATACGCAGTATTTT CASKGLAEGGDTQYF
TRBD1 TRBJ2-6 . TRBV2 TGTGCCAGCAGCGTGCTGGCAGGGGGCGCTGGGGCCAACGTCCTGACTTTC CASSVLAGGAGANVLTF
. TRBJ2-6 . TRBV3-1/TRBV3-2 TGTGCCAGCACTGGGGCCAACGTCCTGACTTTC CASTGANVLTF
. TRBJ2-5 . TRBV21-1 TGTGCCAGCAGGTGGGGGGGCGGATTATGGACTAGTTCCGGGGAGACCCAGTACTTC CASRWGGGLWTSSGETQYF
. TRBJ1-5 . TRBV7-2 TGTGCCAGCAGCTTAGGGCTCGGCAATCAGCCCCAGCATTTT CASSLGLGNQPQHF
TRBD2 TRBJ2-1 . TRBV5-5 TGTGCCAGCAGCTTCCGGACTAGCGGGAGGGGCAATGAGCAGTTCTTC CASSFRTSGRGNEQFF
TRBD1 TRBJ1-5 . TRBV2 TGTGCCAGCAACAGGGGCCCTCATCAGCCCCAGCATTTT CASNRGPHQPQHF
. TRBJ1-1 . TRBV4-1 TGCGCCAGCAGCCAGCCACGACAGGAGAACACTGAAGCTTTCTTT CASSQPRQENTEAFF
. TRBJ2-2 few TRBV10-3 TGTGCCATCAGTGAGGCGACGGTCAGCCGGGAGCTGTTTTTT CAISEATVSRELFF
TRBD2 TRBJ2-7 once TRBV3-1/TRBV3-2 TGTGCCAGCAGCCCGCGGGAGTCAAATTCCTACGAGCAGTACTTC CASSPRESNSYEQYF
. TRBJ1-1 . TRBV12-3/TRBV12-4 TGTGCCAGCAGTTTAGAGGCCAGCACTGAAGCTTTCTTT CASSLEASTEAFF